The 9 T cell receptor beta chains given below trace back to one sample, sequenced in a study of shared clonotypes between healthy human individuals. Method: immunoSEQ multiplex PCR; TCRdb's copy keeps in-frame clones and lacks some. The table lists approximately 1,500,000 clones, approximately 98% of them singletons. The sample comprised naive CD4+ T cells sorted from blood. Subset denoted: CD45RA+ positively selected. All receptors derive from a man under 40 in good health.

V and J are TRBV19 and TRBJ2-7; D may be TRBD2 (6 bases). V gave up 10 bases and J gave up 7 bases, with 17 bases separating them. Germline V CDR1 and CDR2: LNHDA, SQIVND (reference sequence). CDR3 length: 12 amino acids. The CDR3 coding sequence is TGTGCCACCGCCGGGACTGCCAGGGAGCAGTACTTC. This codes for CATAGTAREQYF.

V usage is TRBV5-5 and J usage is TRBJ1-1; D is ambiguous. Trimming removed 8 bases at V and 0 bases at J, with 11 bases between. The CDR3 is 13 amino acids. The V gene's germline CDR1 is SGHKS and CDR2 YYEKEE (reference sequence). The CDR3, as DNA: TGTGCCAGTATAGCGGGCTTGAACACTGAAGCTTTCTTT. Translating gives CASIAGLNTEAFF.

CDR3 DNA sequence: TGTGCCTGGAGCTCTGGATTAGCGGGAGTAACGTCAGATACGCAGTATTTT. Its protein is CAWSSGLAGVTSDTQYF. The chain employs TRBV30 and TRBJ2-3; 9 bases are shared with TRBD2. CDR1 GTSNPN and CDR2 SVGIG come from the germline V gene (reference sequence). The CDR3 has 17 amino acids. V lost 3 bases and J lost 4; bases outside the gene matches: 14.

The chain combines TRBV25-1 with TRBJ2-7; D is unresolved. The V end lost 4 bases, the J end lost 6 bases, and 10 bases lay between the germline ends. The CDR3 spans 12 residues. Germline assignment: CDR1 MGHDK and CDR2 SYGVNS. Written as DNA, the CDR3 is TGTGCCAGCAGTGTCGGCGATTTCGAGCAGTACTTC. This gives the protein CASSVGDFEQYF.

The chain has TRBV30 and TRBJ2-7; D ambiguous. Per germline, CDR1 GTSNPN and CDR2 SVGIG (reference sequence). This CDR3 has 12 residues. Trimming stripped 3 bases from V and 2 bases from J, with 8 bases between. The CDR3 sequence: CAWRKDTYEQYF. The CDR3, as DNA: TGTGCCTGGAGAAAAGACACCTACGAGCAGTACTTC.

This chain joins TRBV18 and TRBJ1-4; D remains unclear. Germline V lookup: CDR1 KGHSH, CDR2 LQKENI. The CDR3 runs 16 residues. V was clipped by 5 bases and J by 7 bases, with 20 bases between them. Here the CDR3 DNA reads TGTGCCAGCTCAACAACAAAGACATCCGTGGGTGAAAAACTGTTTTTT. Its translation is CASSTTKTSVGEKLFF.

The chain is built from TRBV7-2 and TRBJ2-2; TRBD2 agrees at 7 bases. The trim removed 1 base at V and 4 bases at J, leaving 3 bases unmatched. Germline V lookup: CDR1 SGHTA, CDR2 FQGNSA. The CDR3 contains 15 residues. CDR3 DNA: TGTGCCAGCAGCTTAGAACTAGCGCTCACCGGGGAGCTGTTTTTT. Protein sequence: CASSLELALTGELFF.

The V call is TRBV15, the J call TRBJ2-7; 7 nucleotides line up with TRBD2. Germline CDR1 is LNHNV and CDR2 is YYDKDF (reference sequence). The CDR3 has 14 amino acids. J lost 6 bases, V lost 1 base, and 6 bases had no gene match. The CDR3 is CATSRGLAETEQYF. CDR3 nucleotide sequence: TGTGCCACCAGCAGAGGTCTAGCGGAGACCGAGCAGTACTTC.

V and J are TRBV27 and TRBJ1-2; D may be TRBD1 (6 bases). The CDR3 is 15 residues long. In germline, CDR1 is MNHEY, CDR2 SMNVEV (reference sequence). The V and J ends lost 5 bases and 6 bases respectively, with 19 bases between them. As DNA, the CDR3 is TGTGCCAGCAGTGACCAATACAGGGTAACCGATGGCTACACCTTC. Translation gives CASSDQYRVTDGYTF.